The text below deals with one T cell receptor beta chain. This record comes from a study of blood T cell repertoires in COVID-19. Study-wide context: Italy, Spain and the United States were the sources of the convalescent and acute COVID-19 samples. T cells, B-cell-depleted T cells, or PBMCs supplied cDNA or gDNA.

Original processing notes: The authors estimated nucleated cell counts from reference gene primer amplification. Sequencing used immunoSEQ multiplex PCR; TCRdb keeps in-frame clones, though not all of them. The V and J calls and clone size are taken from that table; D and trimming were inferred from the DNA. The table lists some 46,000 clones, 87% of them singletons. Germline V gene sequence: CDR1 SEHNR, CDR2 FQNEAQ (reference sequence). The ends lost 4 bases at V and 6 bases at J; junction bases unmatched: 5. The CDR3 has 13 amino acids. Sequenced material: peripheral blood. This sequence originates from a human donor in a cohort sampled during active COVID-19. This rearrangement joins TRBV7-9 to TRBJ2-7, with 8 nucleotides matching TRBD1. CDR3 in DNA: TGTGCCAGCAGCTATTACACAGGGGGCGAGCAGTACTTC. This codes for CASSYYTGGEQYF.